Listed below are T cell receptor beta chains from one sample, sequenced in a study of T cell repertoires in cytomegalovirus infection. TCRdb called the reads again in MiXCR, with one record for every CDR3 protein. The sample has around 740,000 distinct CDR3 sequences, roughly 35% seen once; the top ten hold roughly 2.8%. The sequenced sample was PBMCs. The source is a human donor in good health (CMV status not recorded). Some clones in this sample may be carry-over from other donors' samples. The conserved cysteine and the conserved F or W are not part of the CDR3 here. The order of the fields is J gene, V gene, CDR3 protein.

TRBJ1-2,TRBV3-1,ASSQTGGVGYT
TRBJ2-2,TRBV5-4,ASSLGAGGGTGELF
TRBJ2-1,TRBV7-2,ASSTGAQNHNEQF
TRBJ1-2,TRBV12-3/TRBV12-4,ASSLSGRGRANYGYT
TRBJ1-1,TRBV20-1,SASGQAGTEAF
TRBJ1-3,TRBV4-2,ASSLDSAGGNTIY
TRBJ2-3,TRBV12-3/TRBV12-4,ASIFGTATDTQY
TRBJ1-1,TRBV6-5,SSSLTGEDTEAF
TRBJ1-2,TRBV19,ASSTTGDGGYT
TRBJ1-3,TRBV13,ASSFRDRLEVAGNTIY
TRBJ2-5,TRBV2,ASTRLGGETQY
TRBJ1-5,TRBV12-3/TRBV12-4,ASSRGDNSNHPQH
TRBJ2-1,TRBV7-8,ASSLIRTSLSYNEQF
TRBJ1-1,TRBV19,ASSPNRGLRTEAF
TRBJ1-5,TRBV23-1,ASSGKDGPQH
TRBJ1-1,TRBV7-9,ASSLAVSVAEAF
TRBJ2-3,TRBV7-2,ASKDASTDTQY
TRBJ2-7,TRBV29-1,SVEEGRYEQY
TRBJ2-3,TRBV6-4,ASSASGGGGTDTQY
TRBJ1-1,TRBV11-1,ASSSDRPEAF
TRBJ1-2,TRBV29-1,SVETGTGWVADYNYGYT
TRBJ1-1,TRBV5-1,ASSFKLGGNTEAF
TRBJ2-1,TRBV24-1,AVGDSLFPRGEQF
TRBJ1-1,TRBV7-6,ASSSWGSEAF
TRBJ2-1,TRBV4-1,ASSQEGGARDEQF
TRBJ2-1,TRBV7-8,ASSLVVRGKNEQF
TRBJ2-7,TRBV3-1,ASSQESYEQY
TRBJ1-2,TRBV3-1,ASSHALGTGDYGYT
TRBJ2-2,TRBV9,ASSVDEGTGELF
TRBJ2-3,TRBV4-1,ASSQEIRYGLGNTDTQY